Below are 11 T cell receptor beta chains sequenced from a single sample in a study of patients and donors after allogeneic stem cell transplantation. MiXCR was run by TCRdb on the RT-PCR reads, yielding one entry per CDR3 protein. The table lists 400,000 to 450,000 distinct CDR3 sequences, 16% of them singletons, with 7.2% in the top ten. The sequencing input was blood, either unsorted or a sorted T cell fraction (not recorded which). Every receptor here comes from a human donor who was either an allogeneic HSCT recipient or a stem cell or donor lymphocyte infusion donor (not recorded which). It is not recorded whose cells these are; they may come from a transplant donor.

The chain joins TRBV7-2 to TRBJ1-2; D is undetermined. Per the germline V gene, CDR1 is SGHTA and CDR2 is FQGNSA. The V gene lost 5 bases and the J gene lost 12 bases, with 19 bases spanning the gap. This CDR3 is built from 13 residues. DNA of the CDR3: TGTGCCAGCAGCCACCGAGGAGCGGTCAGAAACACCTTC. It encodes CASSHRGAVRNTF.

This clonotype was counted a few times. The CDR3 spells CASSFGLAPLYEQYF. DNA for the CDR3: TGTGCCAGCAGCTTTGGGCTAGCGCCCCTCTACGAGCAGTACTTC. V and J are TRBV5-4 and TRBJ2-7, with D possibly matching TRBD2 (6 bases). Germline V lookup: CDR1 SGHNT, CDR2 YYREEE (reference sequence). V lost 2 bases and J 3 bases, leaving 15 bases between the germline ends. The CDR3 runs 15 residues.

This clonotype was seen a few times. DNA of the CDR3: TGTGCCAGCACAAAATTTTCTCAAACGGCTAACTATGGCTACACCTTC. Translation gives CASTKFSQTANYGYTF. The chain uses TRBV6-1 and TRBJ1-2; D not certain. Germline assignment: CDR1 MNHNS and CDR2 SASEGT. This CDR3 spans 16 amino acids. Trimming shortened V by 7 bases and J by 0 bases, and 18 bases separated the two germline ends.

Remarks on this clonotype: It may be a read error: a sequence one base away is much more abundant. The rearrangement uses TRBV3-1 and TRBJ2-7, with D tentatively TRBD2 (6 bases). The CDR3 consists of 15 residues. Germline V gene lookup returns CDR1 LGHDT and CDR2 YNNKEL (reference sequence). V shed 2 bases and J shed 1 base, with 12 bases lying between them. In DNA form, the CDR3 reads TGTGCCAGCAGCCAATGGGGACTCCGATCCTACGAGCAGTACTTC. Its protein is CASSQWGLRSYEQYF.

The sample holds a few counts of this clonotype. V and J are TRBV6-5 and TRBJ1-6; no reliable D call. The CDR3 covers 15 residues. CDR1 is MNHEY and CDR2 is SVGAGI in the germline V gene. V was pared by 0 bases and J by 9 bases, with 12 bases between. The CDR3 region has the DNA TGTGCCAGCAGTTACTCGGAGGCAGGAACTTCACCCCTCCACTTT. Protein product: CASSYSEAGTSPLHF.

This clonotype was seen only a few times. CDR3 sequence: CATSRDRGRGTNEKLFF. The CDR3 DNA is TGTGCCACCAGCAGAGACAGGGGGCGAGGCACTAATGAAAAACTGTTTTTT. The rearrangement links TRBV15 to TRBJ1-4, with TRBD1 identical over 8 bases. Trimming took 0 bases from V and 2 from J; bases not matched to a gene: 5. The germline V gene encodes CDR1 LNHNV and CDR2 YYDKDF (reference sequence). The CDR3 extends over 17 amino acids.

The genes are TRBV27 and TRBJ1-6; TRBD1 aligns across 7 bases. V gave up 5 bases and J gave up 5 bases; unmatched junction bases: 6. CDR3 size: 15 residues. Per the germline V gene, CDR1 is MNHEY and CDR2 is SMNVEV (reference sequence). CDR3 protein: CASSPRDSDNSPLHF. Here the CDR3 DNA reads TGTGCCAGCAGTCCTCGGGACAGTGATAATTCACCCCTCCACTTT.

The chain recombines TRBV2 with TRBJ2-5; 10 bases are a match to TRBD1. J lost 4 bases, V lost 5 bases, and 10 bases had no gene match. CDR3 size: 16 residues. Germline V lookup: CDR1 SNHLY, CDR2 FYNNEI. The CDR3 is CASSLTRTGGTETQYF. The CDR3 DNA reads TGTGCCAGCAGTCTAACACGGACAGGGGGTACAGAGACCCAGTACTTC.

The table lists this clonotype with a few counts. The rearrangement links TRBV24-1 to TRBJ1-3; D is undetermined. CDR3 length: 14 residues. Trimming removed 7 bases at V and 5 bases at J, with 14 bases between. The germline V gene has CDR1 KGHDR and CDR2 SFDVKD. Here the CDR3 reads CATSQDGGRNTIYF. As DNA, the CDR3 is TGTGCCACCAGCCAGGACGGAGGGCGAAACACCATATATTTT.

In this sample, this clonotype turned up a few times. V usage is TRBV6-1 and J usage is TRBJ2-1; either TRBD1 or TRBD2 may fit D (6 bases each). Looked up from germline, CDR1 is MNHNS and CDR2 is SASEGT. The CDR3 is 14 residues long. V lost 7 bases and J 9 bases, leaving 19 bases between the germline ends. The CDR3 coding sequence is TGTGCCAGCATGGCCTTTGGAAAGGGGGGTGAGCAGTTCTTC. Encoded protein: CASMAFGKGGEQFF.

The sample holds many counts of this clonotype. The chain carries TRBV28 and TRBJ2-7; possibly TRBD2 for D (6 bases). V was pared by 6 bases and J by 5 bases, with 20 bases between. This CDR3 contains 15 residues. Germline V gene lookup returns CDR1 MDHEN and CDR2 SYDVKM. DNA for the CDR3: TGTGCCAGCAGGACCGGGACTTCGCCTCCCCACGAGCAGTACTTC. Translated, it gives CASRTGTSPPHEQYF.